This T cell receptor beta chain was obtained from a study of blood T cell repertoires in COVID-19. Study background: Specimens from acute and convalescent COVID-19 originated in the United States, Italy and Spain. Sample material is recorded as cDNA or gDNA derived from T cells, B-cell-depleted T cells, or PBMCs.

There are 13 residues in the CDR3. The V and J ends lost 3 bases and 5 bases, in that order; junction bases with no gene match: 2. The germline gives CDR1 SGHTS, CDR2 YDEGEE. Original handling: Amplified reference gene primers provided the basis for estimating nucleated cell counts. Method: immunoSEQ multiplex PCR; TCRdb's copy keeps in-frame clones and lacks some. Clonal size and the V and J genes are those of that table, whereas D and trimming came from the DNA. The profile shows over 120,000 clones, approximately 91% of them singletons. V usage is TRBV5-8 and J usage is TRBJ1-5, with TRBD1 identical over 7 bases. The sequencing input was peripheral blood. The TCR sequence derives from a man in his 70s with acute or convalescent COVID-19. The CDR3 DNA reads as TGTGCCAGCAGCTACAGGGGAGATCAGCCCCAGCATTTT. Residues: CASSYRGDQPQHF.